These T cell receptor beta chains were read from a single sample in a study of shared clonotypes between healthy human individuals. Sequencing used immunoSEQ multiplex PCR; TCRdb keeps in-frame clones, though not all of them. The repertoire includes over 700,000 clones, over 60% of them detected once, and over 1.5% sits in the top ten. Specimen: memory CD4+ T cells sorted from blood. The receptor set was obtained from a woman aged 25 to 39 in good health. Both conserved end residues are trimmed from each CDR3.

V gene	J gene	CDR3 length	CDR3 protein
TRBV5-6	TRBJ1-5	14	ASSFSQGSGNQPQH
TRBV2	TRBJ2-3	18	ASSAPGQGGVAAGTDTQY
TRBV27	TRBJ1-3	12	ASRRGQAENTIY
TRBV6-1	TRBJ1-1	10	ASSLQGKDAF
TRBV18	TRBJ2-7	16	ASSPIVQSTALSYEQY
TRBV27	TRBJ2-7	13	ASSPLGGAHYEQY
TRBV27	TRBJ2-7	14	ASSFSYSEASYEQY
TRBV14	TRBJ2-7	10	ASSQEPYEQY
TRBV2	TRBJ2-7	14	ASRAIAGWGSYEQY
TRBV5-1	TRBJ2-7	10	ASRDQTYEQY
TRBV15	TRBJ1-1	17	ATSRGWTAANFMNTEAF
TRBV2	TRBJ2-1	11	ASSDGTRFWVF
TRBV4-2	TRBJ1-1	11	ASSTRVQTEAF
TRBV28	TRBJ2-7	11	ASSPDRGWEQY
TRBV7-8	TRBJ2-1	9	ASSLVGAEF
TRBV5-1	TRBJ1-4	12	ASSFSPFWEKLF
TRBV2	TRBJ2-1	11	ASNQTPYNEQF
TRBV7-9	TRBJ2-7	10	ASRGSSYEQY
TRBV27	TRBJ1-4	14	ASSLHSDTPNEKLF
TRBV14	TRBJ2-5	14	ASSSLGAVSQETQY
TRBV4-2	TRBJ2-2	14	ASSQEVTSNTGELF
TRBV7-7	TRBJ2-3	13	ASSPGTGRTDTQY
TRBV19	TRBJ1-4	13	ASSIAGTMFEKLF
TRBV10-1	TRBJ2-2	11	ASSESLAGELF
TRBV7-2	TRBJ1-2	11	ASTIRDREGYT
TRBV4-1	TRBJ1-4	15	ASSRGTGPGTNEKLF
TRBV14	TRBJ2-5	12	ASSQDYGRETQY
TRBV11-2	TRBJ2-5	14	ASSPQLAGVVETQY
TRBV7-2	TRBJ2-7	10	ASSLGQREQY
TRBV28	TRBJ2-7	12	ASRDTGQIYEQY